This T cell receptor (beta chain) derives from a study of PD-1 blockade in classical Hodgkin lymphoma. The sample's time point: newly diagnosed, previously untreated cHL patient sample. Newly diagnosed, untreated classical Hodgkin lymphoma PBMCs provided comparison. The data were produced by immunoSEQ multiplex PCR, yet TCRdb's version contains in-frame clones alone and is incomplete. The table lists fewer than 35,000 clones, 90% to 95% of them singletons, with about 4% in the top ten. With respect to this clone: What it recognizes is unknown.

General study points: Possible causes of repertoire differences, disease activity or prior therapy, remain undefined. According to reports, newly diagnosed patients had lower baseline TCR diversity than healthy donors, and relapsed/refractory patients had lower baseline TCR diversity still.

V shed 0 bases, J shed 7 bases, and the junction held 11 bases outside the gene matches. The CDR3 runs to 17 residues. Germline loops: CDR1 LNHNV, CDR2 YYDKDF (reference sequence). This clonotype originated in a human donor with classical Hodgkin lymphoma. The V gene is TRBV15, the J gene TRBJ2-3; 9 bases align to TRBD1. Sequenced sample: peripheral blood mononuclear cells (PBMCs). Here the CDR3 reads CATSRDLGQGVRYTQYF. In DNA, the CDR3 is TGTGCCACCAGCAGAGATCTGGGACAGGGAGTTCGCTATACGCAGTATTTT.